These T cell receptor beta chains were read from a single sample in a study of T cell responses to AZD1222 COVID-19 vaccine. Measured with immunoSEQ multiplex PCR; TCRdb has only the in-frame clones, and not every one. The sample lists about 150,000 clones; about 92% were seen once. The specimen was peripheral blood, collected on day 0 of AZD1222 vaccination. The source of these receptors is an adult in good health. Both conserved end residues are part of each CDR3. Each record gives: CDR3 protein, J gene, V gene.

CAGRAYKEQFF,TRBJ2-1,TRBV30
CASSTSHAPNTEAFF,TRBJ1-1,TRBV19
CASSPTGSNYGYTF,TRBJ1-2,TRBV2
CASSDTGFLVDTQYF,TRBJ2-3,TRBV10-1
CASSYSTGAEQYF,TRBJ2-7,TRBV6-2/TRBV6-3
CASTLSGDSNQPQHF,TRBJ1-5,TRBV7-9
CASSPGGAPEETQYF,TRBJ2-5,TRBV7-6
CASRQDPYEQYF,TRBJ2-7,TRBV5-1
CASTHSGSSYEQYF,TRBJ2-7,TRBV2
CASSIFRSGANVLTF,TRBJ2-6,TRBV19
CASSLADEMNTQYF,TRBJ2-3,TRBV5-1
CSVAEGKNIQYF,TRBJ2-4,TRBV29-1
CAWMIGVGYEQYF,TRBJ2-7,TRBV30
CASSLLAGGSYEQYF,TRBJ2-7,TRBV27
CASSTTGGARQYF,TRBJ2-7,TRBV27
CASSAQGGGYTF,TRBJ1-2,TRBV5-1
CASSLFPRRGNSPLHF,TRBJ1-6,TRBV27
CASSGGQGMNTIYF,TRBJ1-3,TRBV2
CASSVNPAIEGGEGYGYTF,TRBJ1-2,TRBV2
CASSQEKHSGNTIYF,TRBJ1-3,TRBV3-1/TRBV3-2
CASSLNLQIAKNIQYF,TRBJ2-4,TRBV11-2
CASSSGQLSSYEQYF,TRBJ2-7,TRBV7-3
CASIPRRGDQETQYF,TRBJ2-5,TRBV2
CASTQRSAARDGYTF,TRBJ1-2,TRBV7-2
CACPSRPAVYGYTF,TRBJ1-2,TRBV30
CAWSGQGGEKLFF,TRBJ1-4,TRBV30
CASRRQGGGYGYTF,TRBJ1-2,TRBV19
CASRRMAGFTDTQYF,TRBJ2-3,TRBV5-1
CARTGTKNTEAFF,TRBJ1-1,TRBV27
CASSLVPGNYNEQFF,TRBJ2-1,TRBV5-1
CASSLSGTESNYGYTF,TRBJ1-2,TRBV27
CASSPDTQGGYTF,TRBJ1-2,TRBV5-1
CASRDNGGSNTEAFF,TRBJ1-1,TRBV6-5
CASSSSRSWNTEAFF,TRBJ1-1,TRBV7-9
CASSLPGRRTEAFF,TRBJ1-1,TRBV7-9
CASSQGLGRRVVLNTEAFF,TRBJ1-1,TRBV7-2
CASSLTPSSYEQYF,TRBJ2-7,TRBV9
CASSEWTVDGYTF,TRBJ1-2,TRBV25-1
CASSPGWEGGYTF,TRBJ1-2,TRBV7-9
CAWSVGPTNEKLFF,TRBJ1-4,TRBV30
CASSKGTTNTGELFF,TRBJ2-2,TRBV27
CASSGTGGIAQPQHF,TRBJ1-5,TRBV5-6